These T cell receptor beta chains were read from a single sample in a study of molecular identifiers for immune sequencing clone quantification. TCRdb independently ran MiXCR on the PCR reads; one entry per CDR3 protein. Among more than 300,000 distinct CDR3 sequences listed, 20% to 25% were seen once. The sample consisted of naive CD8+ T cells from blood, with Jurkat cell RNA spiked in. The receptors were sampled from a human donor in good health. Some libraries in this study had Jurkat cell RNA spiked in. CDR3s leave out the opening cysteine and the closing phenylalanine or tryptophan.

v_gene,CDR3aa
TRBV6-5,ASSTSGSGYEQY
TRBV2,ASSRLPREAYQETQY
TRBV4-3,ASSPVGTYNEQF
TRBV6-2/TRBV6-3,ASSYSSMMAGEQY
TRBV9,ASSVGDVISEAF
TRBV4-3,ASSQDLRGLLETQY
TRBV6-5,ASQMTVSSGANVLT
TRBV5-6,ASSFLGPGTEETQY
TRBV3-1,ASSQDSGMADTQY
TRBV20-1,SARSRERTDTQY
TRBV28,ATAFGTQLY
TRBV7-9,ASSSGLTYEQY
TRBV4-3,ASSQLQAGPGTQY
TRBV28,ASSLLASNQPQH
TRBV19,ASSLRDQSYEQY
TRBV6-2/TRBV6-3,ASSSGTSGTYEQY
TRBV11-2,ASSFMGALDTQY
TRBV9,ASSAGPGLSYGYT
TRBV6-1,ASSEYENIYKQY
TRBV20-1,SAISTEGNTEAF
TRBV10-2,ASSLLQDTQY
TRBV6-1,ASRYRDSSYEQY
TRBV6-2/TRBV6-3,ASSYSGGTEAF
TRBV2,ASSETQLNTGELF
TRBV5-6,ASSWGRGIDEQF
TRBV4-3,ASSQAGAYNEQF
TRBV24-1,ATSETGQGARGEQF
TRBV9,ASSVDRRGGAGPSTDTQY
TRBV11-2,ASSYALGAARNEQF
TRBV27,ASSPQGSHEQY
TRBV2,ASSETDSQETQY
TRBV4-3,ASSQDFGGDSTEAF
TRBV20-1,SAGMSGRIYEQY
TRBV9,ASSLDSDTQY
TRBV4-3,ASSHAQGAGNEQF
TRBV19,ASSIGQGLYTGELF